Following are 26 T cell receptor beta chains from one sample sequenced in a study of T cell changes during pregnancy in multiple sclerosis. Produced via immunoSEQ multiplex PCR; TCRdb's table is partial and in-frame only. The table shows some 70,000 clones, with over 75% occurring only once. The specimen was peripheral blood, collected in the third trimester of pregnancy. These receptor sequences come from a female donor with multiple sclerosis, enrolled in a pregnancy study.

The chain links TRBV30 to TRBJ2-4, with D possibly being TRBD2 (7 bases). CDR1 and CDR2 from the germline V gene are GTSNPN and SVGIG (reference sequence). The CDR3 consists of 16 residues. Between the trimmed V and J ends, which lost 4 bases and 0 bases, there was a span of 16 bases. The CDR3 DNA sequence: TGTGCCTGGAATCGGGGGGCGACTGTAGCCAAAAACATTCAGTACTTC. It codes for CAWNRGATVAKNIQYF.

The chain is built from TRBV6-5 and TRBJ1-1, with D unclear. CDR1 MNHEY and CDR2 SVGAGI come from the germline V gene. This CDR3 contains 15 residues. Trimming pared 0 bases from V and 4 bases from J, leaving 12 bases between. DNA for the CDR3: TGTGCCAGCAGTTACTCGAGAGGTGCGGCCACTGAAGCTTTCTTT. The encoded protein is CASSYSRGAATEAFF.

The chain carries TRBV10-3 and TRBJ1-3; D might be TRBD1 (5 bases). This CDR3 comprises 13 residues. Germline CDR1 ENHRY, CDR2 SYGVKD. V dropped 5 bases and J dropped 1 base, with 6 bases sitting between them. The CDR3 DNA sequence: TGTGCCATCAGTCAGGGATCTGGAAACACCATATATTTT. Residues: CAISQGSGNTIYF.

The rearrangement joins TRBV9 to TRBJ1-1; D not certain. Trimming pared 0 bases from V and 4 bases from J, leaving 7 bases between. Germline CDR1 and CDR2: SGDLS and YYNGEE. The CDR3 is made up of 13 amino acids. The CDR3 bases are TGTGCCAGCAGCGTAGGCAGATTCACTGAAGCTTTCTTT. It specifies CASSVGRFTEAFF. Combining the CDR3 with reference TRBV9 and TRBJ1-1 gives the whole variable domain DSGVTQTPKHLITATGQRVTLRCSPRSGDLSVYWYQQSLDQGLQFLIQYYNGEERAKGNILERFSAQQFPDLHSELNLSSLELGDSALYFCASSVGRFTEAFFGQGTRLTVV.

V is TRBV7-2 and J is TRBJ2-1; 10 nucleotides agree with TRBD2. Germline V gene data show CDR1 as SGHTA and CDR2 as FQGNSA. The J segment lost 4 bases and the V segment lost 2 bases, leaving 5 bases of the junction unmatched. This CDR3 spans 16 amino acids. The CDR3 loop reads CASSLTSGGGYNEQFF. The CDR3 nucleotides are TGTGCCAGCAGCTTAACCAGCGGGGGGGGATACAATGAGCAGTTCTTC.

CDR3 amino acids: CASRPVAQGRQPQHF. CDR3 sequence (DNA): TGTGCCAGCAGACCTGTCGCCCAGGGCCGACAGCCCCAGCATTTT. The rearrangement joins TRBV28 to TRBJ1-5, with D perhaps matching TRBD1 (5 bases). This CDR3 comprises 15 residues. Germline CDR1 is MDHEN and CDR2 is SYDVKM. Trimming stripped 6 bases from V and 7 bases from J, with 19 bases between.

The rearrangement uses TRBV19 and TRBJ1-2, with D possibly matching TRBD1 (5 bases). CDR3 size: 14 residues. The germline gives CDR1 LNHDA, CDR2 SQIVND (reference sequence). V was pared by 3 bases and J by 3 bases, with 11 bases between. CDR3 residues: CASSIWGEYYGYTF. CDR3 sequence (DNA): TGTGCCAGTAGTATTTGGGGCGAATACTATGGCTACACCTTC.

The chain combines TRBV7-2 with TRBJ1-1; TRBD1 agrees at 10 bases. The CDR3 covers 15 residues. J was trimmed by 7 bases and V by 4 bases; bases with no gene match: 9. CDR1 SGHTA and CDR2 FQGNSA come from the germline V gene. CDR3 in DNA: TGTGCCAGCAGCTCCCGGGGGGGGGACAGGGGTGAAGCTTTCTTT. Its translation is CASSSRGGDRGEAFF.

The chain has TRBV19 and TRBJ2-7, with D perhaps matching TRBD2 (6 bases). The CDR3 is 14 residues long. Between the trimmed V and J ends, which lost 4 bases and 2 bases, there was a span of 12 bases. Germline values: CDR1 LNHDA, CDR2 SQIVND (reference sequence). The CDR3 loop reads CASSKQEGTYEQYF. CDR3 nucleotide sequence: TGTGCCAGTAGTAAGCAGGAGGGGACCTACGAGCAGTACTTC. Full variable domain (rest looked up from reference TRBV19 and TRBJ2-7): DGGITQSPKYLFRKEGQNVTLSCEQNLNHDAMYWYRQDPGQGLRLIYYSQIVNDFQKGDIAEGYSVSREKKESFPLTVTSAQKNPTAFYLCASSKQEGTYEQYFGPGTRLTVT.

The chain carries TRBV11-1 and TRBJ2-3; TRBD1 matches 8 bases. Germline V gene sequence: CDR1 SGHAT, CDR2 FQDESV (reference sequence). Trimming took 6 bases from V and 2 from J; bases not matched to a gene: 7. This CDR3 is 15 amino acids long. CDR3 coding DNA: TGTGCCAGCAGTCTCACAGGGGGGACCACAGATACGCAGTATTTT. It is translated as CASSLTGGTTDTQYF. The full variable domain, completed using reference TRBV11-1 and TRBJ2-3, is EAEVAQSPRYKITEKSQAVAFWCDPISGHATLYWYRQILGQGPELLVQFQDESVVDDSQLPKDRFSAERLKGVDSTLKIQPAELGDSAMYLCASSLTGGTTDTQYFGPGTRLTVL.

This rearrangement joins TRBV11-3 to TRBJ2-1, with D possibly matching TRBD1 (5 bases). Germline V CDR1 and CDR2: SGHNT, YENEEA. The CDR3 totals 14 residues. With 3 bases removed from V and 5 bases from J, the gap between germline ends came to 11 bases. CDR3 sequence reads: CASSFRGWDNEQFF. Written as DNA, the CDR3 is TGTGCCAGCAGCTTTAGGGGTTGGGACAATGAGCAGTTCTTC. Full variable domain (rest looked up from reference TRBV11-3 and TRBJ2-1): EAGVVQSPRYKIIEKKQPVAFWCNPISGHNTLYWYLQNLGQGPELLIRYENEEAVDDSQLPKDRFSAERLKGVDSTLKIQPAELGDSAVYLCASSFRGWDNEQFFGPGTRLTVL.

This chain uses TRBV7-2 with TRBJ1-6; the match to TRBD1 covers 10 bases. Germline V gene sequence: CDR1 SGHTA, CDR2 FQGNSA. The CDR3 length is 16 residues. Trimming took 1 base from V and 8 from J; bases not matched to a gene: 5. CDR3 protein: CASSLGTGTGDSPLHF. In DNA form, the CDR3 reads TGTGCCAGCAGCTTAGGGACCGGGACAGGGGATTCACCCCTCCACTTT.

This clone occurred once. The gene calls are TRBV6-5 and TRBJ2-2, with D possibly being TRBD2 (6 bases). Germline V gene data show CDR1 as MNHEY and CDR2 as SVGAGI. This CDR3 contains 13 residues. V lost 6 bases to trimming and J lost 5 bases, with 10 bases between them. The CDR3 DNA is TGTGCCAGCAGCCGACTAGAGACCGGGGAGCTGTTTTTT. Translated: CASSRLETGELFF.

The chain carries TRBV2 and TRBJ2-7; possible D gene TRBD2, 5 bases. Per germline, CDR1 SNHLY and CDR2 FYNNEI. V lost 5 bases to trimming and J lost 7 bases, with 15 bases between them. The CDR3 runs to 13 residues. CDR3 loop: CASSPMGAGEQYF. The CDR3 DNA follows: TGTGCCAGCAGTCCTATGGGAGCTGGTGAGCAGTACTTC.

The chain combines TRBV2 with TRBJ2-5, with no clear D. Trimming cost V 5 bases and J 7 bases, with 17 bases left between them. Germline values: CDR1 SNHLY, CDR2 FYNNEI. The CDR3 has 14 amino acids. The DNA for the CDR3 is TGTGCCAGCAGTCCCGGTCCTCAAGGCGGGACCCAGTACTTC. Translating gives CASSPGPQGGTQYF. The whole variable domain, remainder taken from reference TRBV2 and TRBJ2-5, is EPEVTQTPSHQVTQMGQEVILRCVPISNHLYFYWYRQILGQKVEFLVSFYNNEISEKSEIFDDQFSVERPDGSNFTLKIRSTKLEDSAMYFCASSPGPQGGTQYFGPGTRLLVL.

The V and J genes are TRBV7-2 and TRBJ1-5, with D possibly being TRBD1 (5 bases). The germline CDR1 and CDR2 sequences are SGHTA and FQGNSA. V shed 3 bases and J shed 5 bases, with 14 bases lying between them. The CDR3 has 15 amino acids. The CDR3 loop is CASSLEGRGDQPQHF. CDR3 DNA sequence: TGTGCCAGCAGCTTGGAGGGGAGGGGTGATCAGCCCCAGCATTTT. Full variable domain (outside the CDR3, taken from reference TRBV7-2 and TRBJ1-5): GAGVSQSPSNKVTEKGKDVELRCDPISGHTALYWYRQSLGQGLEFLIYFQGNSAPDKSGLPSDRFSAERTGGSVSTLTIQRTQQEDSAVYLCASSLEGRGDQPQHFGDGTRLSIL.

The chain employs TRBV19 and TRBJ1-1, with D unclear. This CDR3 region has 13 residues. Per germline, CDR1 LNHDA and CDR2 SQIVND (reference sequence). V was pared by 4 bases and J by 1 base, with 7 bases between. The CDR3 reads CASSTLRNTEAFF. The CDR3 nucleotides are TGTGCCAGTAGTACGCTTAGGAACACTGAAGCTTTCTTT.

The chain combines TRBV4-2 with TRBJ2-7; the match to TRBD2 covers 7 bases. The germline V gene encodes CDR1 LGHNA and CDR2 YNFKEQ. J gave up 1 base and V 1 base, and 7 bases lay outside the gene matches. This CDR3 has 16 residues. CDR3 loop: CASSQVWGGRSYEQYF. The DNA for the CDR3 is TGTGCCAGCAGCCAAGTCTGGGGGGGGAGGTCCTACGAGCAGTACTTC.

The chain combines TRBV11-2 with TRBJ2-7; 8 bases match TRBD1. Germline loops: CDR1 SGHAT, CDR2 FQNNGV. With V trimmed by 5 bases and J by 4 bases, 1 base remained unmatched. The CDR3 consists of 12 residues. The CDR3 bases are TGTGCCAGCAGCGGACAGGGATACGAGCAGTACTTC. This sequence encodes CASSGQGYEQYF.

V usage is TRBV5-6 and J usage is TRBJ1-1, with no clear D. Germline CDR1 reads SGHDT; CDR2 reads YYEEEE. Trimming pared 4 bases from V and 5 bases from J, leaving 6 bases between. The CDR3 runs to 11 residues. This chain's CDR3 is CASSLRTEAFF. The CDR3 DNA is TGTGCCAGCAGCCTTCGTACTGAAGCTTTCTTT.

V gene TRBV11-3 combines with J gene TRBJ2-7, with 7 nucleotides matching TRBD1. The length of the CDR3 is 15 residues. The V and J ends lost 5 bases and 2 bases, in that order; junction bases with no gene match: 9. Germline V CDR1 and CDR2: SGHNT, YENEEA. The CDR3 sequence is CASSLGTVETYEQYF. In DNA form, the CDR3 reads TGTGCCAGCAGCCTGGGGACAGTGGAGACCTACGAGCAGTACTTC. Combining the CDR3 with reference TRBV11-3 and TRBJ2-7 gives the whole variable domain EAGVVQSPRYKIIEKKQPVAFWCNPISGHNTLYWYLQNLGQGPELLIRYENEEAVDDSQLPKDRFSAERLKGVDSTLKIQPAELGDSAVYLCASSLGTVETYEQYFGPGTRLTVT.

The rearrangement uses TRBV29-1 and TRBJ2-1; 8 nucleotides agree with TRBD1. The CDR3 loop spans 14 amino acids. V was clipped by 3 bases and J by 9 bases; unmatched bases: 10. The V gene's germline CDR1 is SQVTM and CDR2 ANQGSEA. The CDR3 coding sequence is TGCAGCGTTGATTCGGCGCAGGGGGCGGGTGAGCAGTTCTTC. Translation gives CSVDSAQGAGEQFF.

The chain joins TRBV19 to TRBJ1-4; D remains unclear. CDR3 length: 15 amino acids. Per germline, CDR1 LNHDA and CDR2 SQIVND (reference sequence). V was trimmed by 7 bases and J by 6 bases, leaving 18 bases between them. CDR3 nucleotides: TGTGCCAGTACCGCCCGCGGGGAGGGTCATGAAAAACTGTTTTTT. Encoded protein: CASTARGEGHEKLFF.

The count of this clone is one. The CDR3 spells CASSLGAGTSGSGEQFF. In DNA, the CDR3 is TGTGCCAGCAGCTTAGGGGCCGGGACTAGCGGGAGTGGTGAGCAGTTCTTC. This chain links TRBV7-9 with TRBJ2-1; 14 nucleotides match TRBD2. The CDR3 spans 17 residues. The germline V gene encodes CDR1 SEHNR and CDR2 FQNEAQ (reference sequence). Losses at the gene ends were 1 base for V and 9 bases for J; bases not matched to a gene: 8.

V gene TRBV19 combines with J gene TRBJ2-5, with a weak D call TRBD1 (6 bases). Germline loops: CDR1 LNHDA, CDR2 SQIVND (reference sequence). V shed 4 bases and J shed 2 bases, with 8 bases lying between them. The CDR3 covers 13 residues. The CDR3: CASSTTGQETQYF. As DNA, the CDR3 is TGTGCCAGTAGTACGACAGGACAAGAGACCCAGTACTTC.

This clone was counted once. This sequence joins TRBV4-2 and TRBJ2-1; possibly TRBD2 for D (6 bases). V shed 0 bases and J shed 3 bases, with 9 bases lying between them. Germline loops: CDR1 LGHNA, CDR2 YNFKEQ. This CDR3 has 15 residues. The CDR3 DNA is TGTGCCAGCAGCCAAGACTGGGGGGTCTACAATGAGCAGTTCTTC. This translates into CASSQDWGVYNEQFF.